The clone carrying this T cell receptor beta chain appeared many times. Its specificity is not known. TCRdb reanalysed the 5' RACE reads using MiXCR and keeps one entry per CDR3 protein. In the table there are 1.5 million or so distinct CDR3 sequences, 25% to 35% of which are singletons. The sample belongs to a study of identical twins. CDR1 is ENHRY, CDR2 SYGVKD, per germline. Between the trimmed V and J ends, which lost 2 bases and 5 bases, there was a span of 9 bases. CDR3 length: 13 amino acids. General study findings and limits: In zero-insertion analyses, partial confounding could arise from invariant MAIT and iNKT cells. Researchers reported excess low generation probability among twin-shared out-of-frame alpha sequences.

The sample consisted of cord blood. This clonotype was obtained from a newborn girl in good health. The chain recombines TRBV10-3 with TRBJ1-2, with D possibly TRBD1 on 5 matching bases. The CDR3 region is CAISEGREYGYTF. CDR3 coding DNA: TGTGCCATCAGTGAGGGCAGGGAGTATGGCTACACCTTC.